The clone carrying this TCR beta chain is a singleton in its sample. This record belongs to a study of blood T cell repertoires in COVID-19. The table came from immunoSEQ multiplex PCR; TCRdb's copy has only in-frame clones and leaves some out. The repertoire has around 100,000 clones, around 83% of them found once; the top ten carry roughly 2.1%. Germline V gives CDR1 MDHEN, CDR2 SYDVKM. V gave up 4 bases and J gave up 8 bases; unmatched junction bases: 7. CDR3 length equals 14 residues. The rearrangement uses TRBV28 and TRBJ2-1, with 8 bases that match TRBD2. The sequence derives from a man aged 65-85 years with active or convalescent COVID-19. Material for sequencing was peripheral blood. The CDR3 bases are TGTGCCAGCAGTTACGGGGGGGCGAGGCATGAGCAGTTCTTC. Its protein is CASSYGGARHEQFF.